The source of this TCR beta chain is a study of T cells in Graves' hyperthyroidism and ophthalmopathy. Germline loops: CDR1 MGHRA, CDR2 YSYEKL. The CDR3 extends over 13 amino acids. V shed 0 bases and J shed 0 bases, with 2 bases lying between them. It was RNA transcripts that yielded the amplified TCR beta CDR3 regions. HTBI primers were used for first-round RT-PCR of the TCR CDR3. TCRdb fed the multiplex PCR reads into MiXCR, producing one record per CDR3 protein. The sample has about 640,000 distinct CDR3 sequences; about a fifth are singletons. Findings of the study overall: Ophthalmopathy was model-predicted a median about 7.1 months pre-onset.

This clonotype was seen ten or more times. The antigen is unknown. The TCR originated in a man aged 25 to 40 with Graves' ophthalmopathy. Sequencing was performed on blood. The rearrangement joins TRBV4-1 to TRBJ1-1; D remains unclear. The CDR3 region is CASSQEMNTEAFF. The CDR3 DNA reads TGCGCCAGCAGCCAAGAGATGAACACTGAAGCTTTCTTT.